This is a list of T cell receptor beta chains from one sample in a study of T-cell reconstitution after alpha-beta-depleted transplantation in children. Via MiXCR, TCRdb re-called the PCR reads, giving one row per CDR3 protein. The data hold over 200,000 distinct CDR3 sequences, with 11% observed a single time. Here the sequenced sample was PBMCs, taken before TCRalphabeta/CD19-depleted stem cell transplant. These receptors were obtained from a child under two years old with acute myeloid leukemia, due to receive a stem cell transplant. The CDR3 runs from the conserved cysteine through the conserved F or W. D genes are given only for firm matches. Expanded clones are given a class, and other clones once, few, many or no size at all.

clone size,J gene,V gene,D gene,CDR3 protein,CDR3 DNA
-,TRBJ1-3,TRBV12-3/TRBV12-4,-,CTGSLGAGSGNTIYF,TGTACCGGCAGTTTAGGAGCAGGGTCTGGAAACACCATATATTTT
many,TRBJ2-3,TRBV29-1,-,CSVSKPTDTQYF,TGCAGCGTTTCTAAACCCACAGATACGCAGTATTTT
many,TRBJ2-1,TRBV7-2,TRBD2,CASSSWGGRGTNEQFF,TGTGCCAGCAGCTCTTGGGGCGGGAGGGGTACCAATGAGCAGTTCTTC
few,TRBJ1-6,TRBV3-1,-,CASSQGVNSPLHF,TGTGCCAGCAGCCAGGGGGTGAATTCACCCCTCCACTTT
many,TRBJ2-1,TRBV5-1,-,CASRISLTSYNEQFF,TGCGCCAGCAGAATTTCCCTTACATCCTACAATGAGCAGTTCTTC
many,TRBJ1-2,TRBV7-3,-,CASSFDKNYGYTF,TGTGCCAGCAGCTTTGATAAGAACTATGGCTACACCTTC
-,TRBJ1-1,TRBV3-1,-,CACCQVFGDAVNTEAFF,TGTGCCTGCTGCCAAGTCTTCGGGGACGCGGTGAACACTGAAGCTTTCTTT
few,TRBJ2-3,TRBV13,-,CASSLVWGPSTDTQYF,TGTGCCAGCAGCTTAGTTTGGGGGCCGAGCACAGATACGCAGTATTTT
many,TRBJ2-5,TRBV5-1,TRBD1,CASSAGTVETQYF,TGCGCCAGCAGCGCAGGGACAGTAGAGACCCAGTACTTC
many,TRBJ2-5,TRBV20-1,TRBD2,CSAQIAGETQYF,TGCAGTGCCCAGATAGCGGGGGAGACCCAGTACTTC
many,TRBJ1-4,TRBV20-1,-,CSARGRDYEKLFF,TGCAGTGCTAGAGGCAGAGATTACGAAAAACTGTTTTTT
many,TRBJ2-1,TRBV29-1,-,CSVEGMTYNEQFF,TGCAGCGTTGAGGGGATGACCTACAATGAGCAGTTCTTC
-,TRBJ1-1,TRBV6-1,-,CASTRVKTEAFF,TGTGCCAGCACGAGGGTGAAGACTGAAGCTTTCTTT
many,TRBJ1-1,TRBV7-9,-,CASRRLNTEAFF,TGTGCCAGCAGAAGACTGAACACTGAAGCTTTCTTT
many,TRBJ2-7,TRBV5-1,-,CASSLAMDYEQYF,TGCGCCAGCAGCTTGGCCATGGACTACGAGCAGTACTTC
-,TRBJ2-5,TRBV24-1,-,CATSGGGWGTQYF,TGTGCCACCAGTGGTGGCGGTTGGGGGACCCAGTACTTC
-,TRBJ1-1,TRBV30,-,CAWTWQGGEAFF,TGTGCCTGGACTTGGCAGGGCGGTGAAGCTTTCTTT
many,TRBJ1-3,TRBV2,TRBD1,CASSEAPQGAGGNTIYF,TGTGCCAGCAGTGAAGCGCCGCAGGGGGCGGGTGGAAACACCATATATTTT
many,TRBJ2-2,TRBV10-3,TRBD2,CATRTAGDTGELFF,TGTGCCACCCGGACGGCGGGGGACACCGGGGAGCTGTTTTTT
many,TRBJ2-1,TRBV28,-,CAHRTPYNEQFF,TGTGCCCATCGGACACCCTACAATGAGCAGTTCTTC
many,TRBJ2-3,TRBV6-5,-,CASSYSQFRVTSTDTQYF,TGTGCCAGCAGTTACTCACAGTTCCGAGTTACTAGCACAGATACGCAGTATTTT
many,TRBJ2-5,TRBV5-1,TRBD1,CASSLASRWDSPQETQYF,TGCGCCAGCAGCTTGGCATCCAGATGGGACAGTCCTCAAGAGACCCAGTACTTC
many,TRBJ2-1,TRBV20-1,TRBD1,CSATDRGLSSYNEQFF,TGCAGTGCCACCGACAGGGGACTGAGCTCCTACAATGAGCAGTTCTTC
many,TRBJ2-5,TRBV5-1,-,CASSSPEETQYF,TGCGCCAGCAGCTCCCCGGAAGAGACCCAGTACTTC
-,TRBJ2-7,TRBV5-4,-,CASSPYPYEQYF,TGTGCCAGCAGCCCCTACCCCTACGAGCAGTACTTC
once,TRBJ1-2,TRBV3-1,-,CASSQGRIYSYTF,TGTGCCAGCAGCCAAGGACGGATTTATAGCTACACCTTC
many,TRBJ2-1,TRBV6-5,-,CASSYSSGGEQFF,TGTGCCAGCAGTTACTCTTCCGGTGGTGAGCAGTTCTTC
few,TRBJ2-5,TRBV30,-,CARGSGGDQETQYF,TGTGCCCGGGGAAGCGGTGGGGACCAAGAGACCCAGTACTTC
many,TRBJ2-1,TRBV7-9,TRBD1,CASSLGTADYNEQFF,TGTGCCAGCAGCTTGGGGACAGCCGATTACAATGAGCAGTTCTTC
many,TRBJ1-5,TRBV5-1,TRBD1,CASSLDGQGIQPQHF,TGCGCCAGCAGCTTGGACGGACAGGGCATACAGCCCCAGCATTTT
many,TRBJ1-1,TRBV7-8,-,CASSESLGTEAFF,TGTGCCAGCAGCGAGAGCTTAGGGACTGAAGCTTTCTTT
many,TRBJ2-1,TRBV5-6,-,CASSLGIGRDSYNEQFF,TGTGCCAGCAGCTTGGGAATCGGGCGGGACTCCTACAATGAGCAGTTCTTC
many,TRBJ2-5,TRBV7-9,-,CASSLGPLGGTQYF,TGTGCCAGCAGCTTAGGACCCCTCGGGGGGACCCAGTACTTC
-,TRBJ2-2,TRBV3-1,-,CASSGPYYGELFF,TGTGCCAGCAGCGGTCCATATTACGGGGAGCTGTTTTTT
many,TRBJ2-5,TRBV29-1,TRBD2,CSVVPRTRTSYVRWETQYF,TGCAGCGTTGTACCACGAACCAGGACTAGTTACGTTCGGTGGGAGACCCAGTACTTC
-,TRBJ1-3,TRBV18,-,CASSFFGAPENTIYF,TGTGCCAGCTCCTTCTTTGGGGCACCGGAAAACACCATATATTTT
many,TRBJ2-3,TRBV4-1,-,CASSQRLARGTDTQYF,TGCGCCAGCAGCCAACGCCTAGCACGAGGCACAGATACGCAGTATTTT
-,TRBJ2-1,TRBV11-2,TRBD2,CASLGLAGDGGDEQFF,TGTGCCAGCCTGGGACTAGCGGGGGACGGGGGGGATGAGCAGTTCTTC
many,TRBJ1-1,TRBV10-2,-,CASRSHRDAEAFF,TGCGCCAGCAGGTCGCACCGGGACGCTGAAGCTTTCTTT
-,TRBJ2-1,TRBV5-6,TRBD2,CASSHLFAGGGNEQFF,TGTGCCAGCTCCCACCTCTTCGCGGGGGGTGGCAATGAGCAGTTCTTC
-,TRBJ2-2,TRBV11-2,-,CASSLDRAGRGDTGELFF,TGTGCCAGCAGCTTAGATAGGGCGGGGCGAGGAGACACCGGGGAGCTGTTTTTT
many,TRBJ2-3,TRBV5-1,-,CASSPGNLGRADTQYF,TGCGCCAGCAGCCCGGGAAATCTAGGTCGAGCAGATACGCAGTATTTT